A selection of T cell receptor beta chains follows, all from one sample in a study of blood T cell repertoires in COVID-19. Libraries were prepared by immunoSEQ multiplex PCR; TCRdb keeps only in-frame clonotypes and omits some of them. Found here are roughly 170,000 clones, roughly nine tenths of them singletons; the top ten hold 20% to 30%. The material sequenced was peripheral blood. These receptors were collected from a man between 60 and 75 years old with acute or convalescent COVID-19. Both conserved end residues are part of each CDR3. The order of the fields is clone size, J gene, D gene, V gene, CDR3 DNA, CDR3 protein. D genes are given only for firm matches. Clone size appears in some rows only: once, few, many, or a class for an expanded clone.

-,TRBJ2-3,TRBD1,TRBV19,TGTGCCAGTAGTCCTTCCTCCGGGACAGGGGGCTCGGATACGCAGTATTTT,CASSPSSGTGGSDTQYF
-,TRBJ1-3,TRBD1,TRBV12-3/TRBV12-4,TGTGCCAGCAGTGTAGGACAGGGGAAAACCATATATTTT,CASSVGQGKTIYF
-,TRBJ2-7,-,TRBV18,TGTGCCAGCTCACCTCCACTTTCCTACGAGCAGTACTTC,CASSPPLSYEQYF
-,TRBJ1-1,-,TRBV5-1,TGCGCCAGCAGCTTGGCCGGGGGGAGGAACACTGAAGCTTTCTTT,CASSLAGGRNTEAFF
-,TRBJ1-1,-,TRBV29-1,TGCAGTACGGGGGGAAACACTGAAGCTTTCTTT,CSTGGNTEAFF
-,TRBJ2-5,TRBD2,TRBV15,TGTGCCACCAGCAGAGCGGGGGGAGGTCGACAAGAGACCCAGTACTTC,CATSRAGGGRQETQYF
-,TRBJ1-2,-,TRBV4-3,TGCGCCAGCAGCCAAGAGTCAGGCGACTATGGCTACACCTTC,CASSQESGDYGYTF
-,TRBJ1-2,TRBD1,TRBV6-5,TGTGCCAGCACCACCTTTGGACAGGCGAACTATGGCTACACCTTC,CASTTFGQANYGYTF
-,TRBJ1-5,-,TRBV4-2,TGTGCCAGCAGCCAAGCGGGTTGGCAGCCCCAGCATTTT,CASSQAGWQPQHF
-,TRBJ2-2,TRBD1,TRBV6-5,TGTGCCAGCAGCCTAGGGACAGCGAACACCGGGGAGCTGTTTTTT,CASSLGTANTGELFF
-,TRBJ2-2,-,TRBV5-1,TGCGCCAGCAGCAGCGACAGGACCGTCGCCGGGGAGCTGTTTTTT,CASSSDRTVAGELFF
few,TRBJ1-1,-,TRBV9,TGTGCCAGCAGCGTGGGCCGGGGGGGCACTGAAGCTTTCTTT,CASSVGRGGTEAFF
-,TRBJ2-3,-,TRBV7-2,TGTGCCAGCAGCTACAATACAGATACGCAGTATTTT,CASSYNTDTQYF
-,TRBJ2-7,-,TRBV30,TGTGCCTGGAGTGTACGACCAGCAGGCCCAAACGGCTACGAGCAGTACTTC,CAWSVRPAGPNGYEQYF
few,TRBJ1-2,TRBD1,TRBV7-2,TGTGCCAGCGGGACAGGGTCTGGCTATGGCTACACCTTC,CASGTGSGYGYTF
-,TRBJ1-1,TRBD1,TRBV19,TGTGCCAGTAGTTTCAGACAGGGGGGTATTGGTGACACTGAAGCTTTCTTT,CASSFRQGGIGDTEAFF
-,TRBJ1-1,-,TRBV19,TGTGCCAGTAGTGTTGCGGGAATCACTGAAGCTTTCTTT,CASSVAGITEAFF
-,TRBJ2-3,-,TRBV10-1,TGCGCCAGCAGTGAGACTTACGCAGATACGCAGTATTTT,CASSETYADTQYF
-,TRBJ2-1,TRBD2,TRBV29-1,TGCAGCGTTTTGGGGAGCGGGGCAACCTACAATGAGCAGTTCTTC,CSVLGSGATYNEQFF
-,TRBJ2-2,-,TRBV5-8,TGTGCCAGCAGCCTCCGAGGAGACGGGGAGCTGTTTTTT,CASSLRGDGELFF
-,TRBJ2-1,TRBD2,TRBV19,TGTGCCAGTAGTCCATTGGGGGGGGGACTAGCGAGGGATGAGCAGTTCTTC,CASSPLGGGLARDEQFF
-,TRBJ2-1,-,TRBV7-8,TGTGCCAGCAGCTTAGCGGCCAGGGCAGGCAATGAGCAGTTCTTC,CASSLAARAGNEQFF
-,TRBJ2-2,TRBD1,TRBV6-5,TGTGCCAGTGCCCGACAGGGGAAAACCGGGGAGCTGTTTTTT,CASARQGKTGELFF
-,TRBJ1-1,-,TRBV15,TGTGCCACCAGCAGAGATCGGAGGCAGAGGAACACTGAAGCTTTCTTT,CATSRDRRQRNTEAFF
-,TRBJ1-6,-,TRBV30,TGTGCCTGGAGTGGATTCCTGGGGACTAAGCAGGCTGGATCACCCCTCCACTTT,CAWSGFLGTKQAGSPLHF
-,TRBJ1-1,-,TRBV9,TGTGCCAGCAGCGTAGGGGCCGCCCCAGGCACTGAAGCTTTCTTT,CASSVGAAPGTEAFF
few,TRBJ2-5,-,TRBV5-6,TGTGCCAGCAGCTTAGTCGGCAGGCAAGAGACCCAGTACTTC,CASSLVGRQETQYF
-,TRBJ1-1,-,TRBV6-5,TGTGCCAGCATCTCCGGTTTTGAAGCTTTCTTT,CASISGFEAFF
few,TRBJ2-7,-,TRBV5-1,TGCGCCAGCAGCGCCCTTTACAACGAGCAGTACTTC,CASSALYNEQYF